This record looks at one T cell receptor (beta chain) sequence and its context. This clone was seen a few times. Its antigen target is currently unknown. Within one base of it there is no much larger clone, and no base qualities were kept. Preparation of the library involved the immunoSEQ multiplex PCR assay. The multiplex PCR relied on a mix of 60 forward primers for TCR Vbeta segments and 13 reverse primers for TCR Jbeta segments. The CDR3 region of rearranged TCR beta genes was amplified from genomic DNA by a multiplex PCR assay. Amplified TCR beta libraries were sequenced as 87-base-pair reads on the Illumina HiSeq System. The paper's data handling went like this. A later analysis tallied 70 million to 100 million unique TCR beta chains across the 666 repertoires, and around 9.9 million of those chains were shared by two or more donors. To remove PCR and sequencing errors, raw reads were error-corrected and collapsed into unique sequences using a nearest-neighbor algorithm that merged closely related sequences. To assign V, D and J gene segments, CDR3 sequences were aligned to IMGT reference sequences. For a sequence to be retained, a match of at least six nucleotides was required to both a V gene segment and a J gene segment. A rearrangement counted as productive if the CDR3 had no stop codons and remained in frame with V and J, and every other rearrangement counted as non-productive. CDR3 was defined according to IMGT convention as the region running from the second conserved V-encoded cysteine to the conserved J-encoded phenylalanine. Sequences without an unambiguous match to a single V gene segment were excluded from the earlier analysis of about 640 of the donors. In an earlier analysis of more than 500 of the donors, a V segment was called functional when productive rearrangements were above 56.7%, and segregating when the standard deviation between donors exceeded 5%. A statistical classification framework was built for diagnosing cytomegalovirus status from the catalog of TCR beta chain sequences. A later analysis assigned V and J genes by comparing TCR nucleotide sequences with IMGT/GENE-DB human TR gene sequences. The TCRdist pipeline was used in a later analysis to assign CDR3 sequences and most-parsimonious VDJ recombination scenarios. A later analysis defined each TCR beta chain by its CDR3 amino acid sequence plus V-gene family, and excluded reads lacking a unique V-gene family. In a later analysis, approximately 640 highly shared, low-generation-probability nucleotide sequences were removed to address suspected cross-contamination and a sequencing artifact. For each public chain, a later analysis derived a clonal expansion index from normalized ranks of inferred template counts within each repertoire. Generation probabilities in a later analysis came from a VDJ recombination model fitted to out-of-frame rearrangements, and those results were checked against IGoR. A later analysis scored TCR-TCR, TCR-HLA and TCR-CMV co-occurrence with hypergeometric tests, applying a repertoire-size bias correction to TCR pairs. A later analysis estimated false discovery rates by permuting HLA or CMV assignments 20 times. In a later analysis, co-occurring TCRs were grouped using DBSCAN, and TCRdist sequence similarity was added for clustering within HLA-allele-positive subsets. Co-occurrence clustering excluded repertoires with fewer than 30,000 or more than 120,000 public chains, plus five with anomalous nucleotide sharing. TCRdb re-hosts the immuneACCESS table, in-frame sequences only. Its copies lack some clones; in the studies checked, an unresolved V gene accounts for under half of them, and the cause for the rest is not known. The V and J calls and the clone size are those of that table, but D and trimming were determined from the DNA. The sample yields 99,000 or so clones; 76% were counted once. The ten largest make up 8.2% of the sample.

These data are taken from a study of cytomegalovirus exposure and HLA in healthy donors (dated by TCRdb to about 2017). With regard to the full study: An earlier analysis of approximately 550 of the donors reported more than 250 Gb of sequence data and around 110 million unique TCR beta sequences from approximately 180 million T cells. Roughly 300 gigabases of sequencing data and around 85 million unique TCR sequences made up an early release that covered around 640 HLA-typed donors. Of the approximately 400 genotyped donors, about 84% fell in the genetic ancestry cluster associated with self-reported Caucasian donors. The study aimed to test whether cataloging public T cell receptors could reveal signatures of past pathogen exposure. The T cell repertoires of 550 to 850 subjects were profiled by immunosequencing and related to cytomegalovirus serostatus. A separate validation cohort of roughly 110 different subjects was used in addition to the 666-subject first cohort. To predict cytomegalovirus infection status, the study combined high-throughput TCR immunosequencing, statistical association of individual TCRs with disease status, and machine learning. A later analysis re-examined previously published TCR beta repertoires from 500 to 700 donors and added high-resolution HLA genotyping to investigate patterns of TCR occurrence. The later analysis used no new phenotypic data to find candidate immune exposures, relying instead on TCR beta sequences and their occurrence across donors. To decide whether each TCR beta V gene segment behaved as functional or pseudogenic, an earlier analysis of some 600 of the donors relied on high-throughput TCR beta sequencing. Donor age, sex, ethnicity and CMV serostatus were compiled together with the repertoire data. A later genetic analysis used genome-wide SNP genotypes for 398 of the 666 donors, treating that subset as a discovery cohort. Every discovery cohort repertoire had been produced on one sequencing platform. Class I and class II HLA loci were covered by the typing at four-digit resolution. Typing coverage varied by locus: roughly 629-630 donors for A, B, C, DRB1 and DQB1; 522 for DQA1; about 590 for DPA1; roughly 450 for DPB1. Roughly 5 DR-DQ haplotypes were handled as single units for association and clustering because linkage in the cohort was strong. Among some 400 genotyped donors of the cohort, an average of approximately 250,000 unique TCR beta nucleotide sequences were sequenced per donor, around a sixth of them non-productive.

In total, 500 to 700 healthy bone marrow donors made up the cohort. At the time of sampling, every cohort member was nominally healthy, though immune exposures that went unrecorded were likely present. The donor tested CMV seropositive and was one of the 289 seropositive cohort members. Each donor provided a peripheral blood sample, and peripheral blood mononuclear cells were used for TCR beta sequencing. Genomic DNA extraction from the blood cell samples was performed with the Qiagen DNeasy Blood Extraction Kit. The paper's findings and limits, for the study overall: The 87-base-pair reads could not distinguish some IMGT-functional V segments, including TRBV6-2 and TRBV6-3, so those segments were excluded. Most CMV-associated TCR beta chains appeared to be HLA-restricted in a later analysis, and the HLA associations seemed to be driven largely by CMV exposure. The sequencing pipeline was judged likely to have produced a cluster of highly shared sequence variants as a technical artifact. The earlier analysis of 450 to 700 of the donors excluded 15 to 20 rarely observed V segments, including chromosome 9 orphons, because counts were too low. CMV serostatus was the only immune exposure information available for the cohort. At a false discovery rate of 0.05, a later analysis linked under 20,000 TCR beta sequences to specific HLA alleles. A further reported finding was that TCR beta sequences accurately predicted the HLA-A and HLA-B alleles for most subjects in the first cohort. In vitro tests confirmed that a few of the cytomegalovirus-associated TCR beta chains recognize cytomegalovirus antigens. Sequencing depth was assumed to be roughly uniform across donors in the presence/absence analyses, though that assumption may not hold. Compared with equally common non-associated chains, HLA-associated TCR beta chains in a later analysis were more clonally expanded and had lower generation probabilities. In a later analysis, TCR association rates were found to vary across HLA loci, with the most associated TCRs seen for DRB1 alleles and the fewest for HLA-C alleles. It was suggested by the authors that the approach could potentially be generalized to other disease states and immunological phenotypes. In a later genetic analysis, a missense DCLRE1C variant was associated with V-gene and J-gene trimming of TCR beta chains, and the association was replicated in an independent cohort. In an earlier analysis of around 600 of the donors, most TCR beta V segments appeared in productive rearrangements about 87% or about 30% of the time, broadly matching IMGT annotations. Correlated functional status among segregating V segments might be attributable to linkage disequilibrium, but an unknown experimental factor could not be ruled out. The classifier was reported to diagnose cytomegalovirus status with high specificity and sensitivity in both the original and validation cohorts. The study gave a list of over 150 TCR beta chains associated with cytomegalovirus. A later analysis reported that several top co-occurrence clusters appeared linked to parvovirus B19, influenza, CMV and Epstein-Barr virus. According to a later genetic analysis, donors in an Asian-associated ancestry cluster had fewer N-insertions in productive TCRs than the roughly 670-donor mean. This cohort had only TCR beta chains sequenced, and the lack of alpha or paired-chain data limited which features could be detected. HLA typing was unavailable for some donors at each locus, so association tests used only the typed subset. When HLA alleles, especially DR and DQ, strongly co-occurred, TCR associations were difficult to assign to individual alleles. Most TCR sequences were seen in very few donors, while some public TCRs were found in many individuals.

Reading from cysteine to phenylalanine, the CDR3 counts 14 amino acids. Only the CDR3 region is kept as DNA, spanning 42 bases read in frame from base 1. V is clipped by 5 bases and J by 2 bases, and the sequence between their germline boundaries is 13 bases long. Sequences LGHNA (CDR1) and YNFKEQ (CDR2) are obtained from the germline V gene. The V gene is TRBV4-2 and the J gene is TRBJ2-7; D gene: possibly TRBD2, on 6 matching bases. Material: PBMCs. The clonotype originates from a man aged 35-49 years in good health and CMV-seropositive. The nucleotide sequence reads TGTGCCAGCAGCGGGGAGGAGGGGCCCTACGAGCAGTACTTC. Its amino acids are CASSGEEGPYEQYF.